Listed here are 6 T cell receptor beta chains from one sample, sequenced in a study of blood T cell repertoires in COVID-19. The table came from immunoSEQ multiplex PCR; TCRdb's copy has only in-frame clones and leaves some out. Of about 120,000 clones in the sample, roughly 83% were seen once. The sequenced sample consisted of peripheral blood. The receptors shown here come from a man aged 25 to 45 with acute or convalescent COVID-19.

V is TRBV7-2 and J is TRBJ2-3; D possibly corresponds to TRBD2 (6 bases). The CDR3 extends over 15 amino acids. V lost 5 bases, J lost 1 base, and 13 bases lay in between. The germline CDR1 and CDR2 sequences are SGHTA and FQGNSA. The CDR3 is CASSPPTSGTDTQYF. CDR3 in DNA: TGTGCCAGCAGCCCGCCGACTAGTGGCACAGATACGCAGTATTTT.

V gene TRBV30 combines with J gene TRBJ1-4, with TRBD1 identical over 9 bases. The germline V gene has CDR1 GTSNPN and CDR2 SVGIG (reference sequence). The CDR3 has 14 residues. V shed 4 bases and J 8 bases; nucleotides not matched to a gene: 8. For the CDR3, the DNA is TGTGCCTGGATTTCGACAGGGGGAGAAGAAAAACTGTTTTTT. Its protein product is CAWISTGGEEKLFF.

The chain links TRBV5-1 to TRBJ2-1, with 7 nucleotides matching TRBD2. J was trimmed by 3 bases and V by 4 bases; bases with no gene match: 16. The CDR3 consists of 18 residues. Germline assignment: CDR1 SGHRS and CDR2 YFSETQ. The CDR3 protein is CASSPRSGGRRDYNEQFF. For the CDR3, the DNA is TGCGCCAGCAGCCCTCGGTCTGGCGGGAGACGAGACTACAATGAGCAGTTCTTC. The complete variable domain, with remaining parts taken from reference TRBV5-1 and TRBJ2-1, reads KAGVTQTPRYLIKTRGQQVTLSCSPISGHRSVSWYQQTPGQGLQFLFEYFSETQRNKGNFPGRFSGRQFSNSRSEMNVSTLELGDSALYLCASSPRSGGRRDYNEQFFGPGTRLTVL.

The chain joins TRBV28 to TRBJ1-2, with D unclear. The CDR3 runs to 13 residues. Germline CDR1 is MDHEN and CDR2 is SYDVKM. The V gene lost 2 bases and the J gene lost 5 bases, with 9 bases spanning the gap. DNA for the CDR3: TGTGCCAGCAGTTTAGGAGCCCCTTATGGCTACACCTTC. This gives the protein CASSLGAPYGYTF.

The rearrangement uses TRBV7-8 and TRBJ2-7, with 7 nucleotides matching TRBD1. The V and J ends lost 1 base and 2 bases, in that order; junction bases with no gene match: 8. The CDR3 is 16 residues long. CDR1 is SGHVS, CDR2 FQNEAQ, per germline. The CDR3, as DNA: TGTGCCAGCAGCTTAGTAGAGGGGACAGTGGCCTACGAGCAGTACTTC. It is translated as CASSLVEGTVAYEQYF.

Here the CDR3 reads CASSTNSGTGAYEQYV. The CDR3, as DNA: TGTGCCAGCAGCACCAACTCCGGGACAGGGGCCTACGAGCAGTACGTC. The chain combines TRBV5-5 with TRBJ2-7, with 10 bases identical to TRBD1. J was trimmed by 2 bases and V by 4 bases; bases with no gene match: 9. Per the germline V gene, CDR1 is SGHKS and CDR2 is YYEKEE (reference sequence). This CDR3 has 16 residues.